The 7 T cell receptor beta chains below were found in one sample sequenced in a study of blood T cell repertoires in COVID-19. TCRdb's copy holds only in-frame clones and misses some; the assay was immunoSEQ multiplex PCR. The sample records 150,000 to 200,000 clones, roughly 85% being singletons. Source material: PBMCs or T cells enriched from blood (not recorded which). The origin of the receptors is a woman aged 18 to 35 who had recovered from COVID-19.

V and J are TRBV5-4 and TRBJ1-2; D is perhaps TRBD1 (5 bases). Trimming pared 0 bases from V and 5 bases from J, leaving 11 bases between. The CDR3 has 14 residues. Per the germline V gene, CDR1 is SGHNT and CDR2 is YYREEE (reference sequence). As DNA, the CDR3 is TGTGCCAGCAGCTTGGTGCCGGAGGGGTATGGCTACACCTTC. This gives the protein CASSLVPEGYGYTF.

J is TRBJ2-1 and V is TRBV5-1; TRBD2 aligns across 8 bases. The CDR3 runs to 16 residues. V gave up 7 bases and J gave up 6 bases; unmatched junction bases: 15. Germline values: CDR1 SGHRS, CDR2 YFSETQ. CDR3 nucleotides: TGCGCCAGCCGGAGGGAGAGCGGGAGAGGTGGCAATGAGCAGTTCTTC. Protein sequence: CASRRESGRGGNEQFF.

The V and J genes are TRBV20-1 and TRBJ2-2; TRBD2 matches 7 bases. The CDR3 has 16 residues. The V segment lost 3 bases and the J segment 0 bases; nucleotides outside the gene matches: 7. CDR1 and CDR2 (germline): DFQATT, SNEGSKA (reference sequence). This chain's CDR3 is CSASLQRGPNTGELFF. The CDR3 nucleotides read TGCAGTGCTAGTCTCCAGCGGGGACCGAACACCGGGGAGCTGTTTTTT.

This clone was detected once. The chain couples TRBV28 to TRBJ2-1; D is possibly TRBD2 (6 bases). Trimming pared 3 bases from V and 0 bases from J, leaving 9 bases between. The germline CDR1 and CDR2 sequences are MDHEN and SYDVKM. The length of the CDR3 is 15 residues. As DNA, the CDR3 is TGTGCCAGCAGTTTTTGGCGGGACTCCTACAATGAGCAGTTCTTC. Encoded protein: CASSFWRDSYNEQFF.

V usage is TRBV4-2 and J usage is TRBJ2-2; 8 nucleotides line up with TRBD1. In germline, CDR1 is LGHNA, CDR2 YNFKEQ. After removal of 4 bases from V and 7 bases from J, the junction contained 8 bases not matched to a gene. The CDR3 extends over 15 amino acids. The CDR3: CASSPDREAGGELFF. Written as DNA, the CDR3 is TGTGCCAGCAGCCCGGACAGGGAGGCGGGCGGGGAGCTGTTTTTT.

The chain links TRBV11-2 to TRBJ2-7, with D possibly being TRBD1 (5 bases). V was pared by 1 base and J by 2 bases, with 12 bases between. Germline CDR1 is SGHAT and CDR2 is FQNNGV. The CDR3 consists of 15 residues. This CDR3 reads CASSLAQGYTYEQYF. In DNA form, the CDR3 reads TGTGCCAGCAGCTTAGCTCAGGGATACACCTACGAGCAGTACTTC.

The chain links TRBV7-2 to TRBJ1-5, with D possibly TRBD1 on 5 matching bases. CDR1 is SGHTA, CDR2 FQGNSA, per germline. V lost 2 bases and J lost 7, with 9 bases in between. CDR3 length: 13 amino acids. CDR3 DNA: TGTGCCAGCAGCTTAAGGGGTAGCCAGCCCCAGCATTTT. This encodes CASSLRGSQPQHF.